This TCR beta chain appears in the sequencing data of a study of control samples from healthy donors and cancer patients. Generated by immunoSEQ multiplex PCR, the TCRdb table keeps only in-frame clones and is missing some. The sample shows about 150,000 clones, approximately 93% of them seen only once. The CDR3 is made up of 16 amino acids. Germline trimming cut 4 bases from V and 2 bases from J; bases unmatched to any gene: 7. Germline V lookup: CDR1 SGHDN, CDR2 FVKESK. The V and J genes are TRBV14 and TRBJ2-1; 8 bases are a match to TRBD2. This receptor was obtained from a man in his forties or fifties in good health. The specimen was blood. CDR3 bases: TGTGCCAGCAGCCCGCTGCGGGGGGCCCCCTACAATGAGCAGTTCTTC. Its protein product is CASSPLRGAPYNEQFF.